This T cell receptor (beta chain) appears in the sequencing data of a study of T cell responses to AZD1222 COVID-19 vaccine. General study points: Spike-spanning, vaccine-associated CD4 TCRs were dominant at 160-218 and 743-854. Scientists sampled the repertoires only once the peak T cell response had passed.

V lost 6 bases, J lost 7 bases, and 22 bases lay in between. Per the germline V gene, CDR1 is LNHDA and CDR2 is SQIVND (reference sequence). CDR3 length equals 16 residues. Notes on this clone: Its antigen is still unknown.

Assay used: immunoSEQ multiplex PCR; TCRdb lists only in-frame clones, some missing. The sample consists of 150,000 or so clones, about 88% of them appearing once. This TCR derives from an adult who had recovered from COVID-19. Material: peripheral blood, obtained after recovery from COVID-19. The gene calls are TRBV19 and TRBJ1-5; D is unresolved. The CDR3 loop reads CASRPDGVGVNQPQHF. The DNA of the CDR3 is TGTGCCAGTAGACCTGATGGGGTCGGAGTAAACCAGCCCCAGCATTTT.